This T cell receptor (beta chain) comes out of a study of identical twins. Healthy Caucasians were all of the donors. To note about this clonotype: Its antigen is unidentified.

Study findings and constraints: Out-of-frame alpha sequences shared by twins showed excess low generation probability.

One entry per CDR3 protein results from TCRdb running MiXCR on the 5' RACE reads. The table shows about 790,000 distinct CDR3 sequences, with roughly 18% occurring only once. This sample was also put to use in a study of T cells expressing NK-cell markers.

This TCR was recovered from a woman under 30 in good health. Sequenced material: PBMCs.

CDR3 residues: CASSPSGGRNNEQFF. The CDR3 DNA reads as TGTGCCAGCAGCCCCAGCGGGGGGCGAAACAATGAGCAGTTCTTC. V gene TRBV9 combines with J gene TRBJ2-1, with 9 nucleotides matching TRBD2. The V segment lost 4 bases and the J segment 5 bases; nucleotides outside the gene matches: 7. This CDR3 has 15 amino acids. CDR1 and CDR2 (germline): SGDLS, YYNGEE.